One and the same sample provided the 2 T cell receptor beta chains below, sequenced in a study of chemoradiotherapy in HPV16-positive cancers (dated by TCRdb to between 2022 and 2023). Libraries were constructed by the immunoSEQ multiplex PCR assay. TCRdb's version of the immuneACCESS table is confined to in-frame rearrangements and falls short of the full clone set. An unresolved V gene accounts for under half of the shortfall where checked; the remainder is of unknown origin. The sample records about 14,000 clones, approximately 74% of which are singletons. The ten largest clones capture 10% of the sample. Collection took place from a patient who underwent chemoradiotherapy. The receptors originated from a human donor with HPV-associated anogenital cancer.

The rearrangement uses TRBV2 and TRBJ2-5, with 12 bases fitting TRBD2. The CDR3 sequence is 14 residues long. The germline V gene encodes CDR1 SNHLY and CDR2 FYNNEI. J gave up 4 bases and V 8 bases, and 5 bases lay outside the gene matches. In DNA, the CDR3 is TGTGCCAGCTCGGTGGGACTAGCGGGAGAGACCCAGTACTTC. This sequence encodes CASSVGLAGETQYF.

The chain joins TRBV9 to TRBJ2-7; 8 bases agree with TRBD1. CDR1 and CDR2 from the germline V gene are SGDLS and YYNGEE. With V trimmed by 8 bases and J by 5 bases, 6 bases remained unmatched. This CDR3 comprises 12 residues. CDR3 sequence: CARVDRGHEQYF. Here the CDR3 DNA reads TGTGCCAGGGTCGACAGGGGCCACGAGCAGTACTTC.